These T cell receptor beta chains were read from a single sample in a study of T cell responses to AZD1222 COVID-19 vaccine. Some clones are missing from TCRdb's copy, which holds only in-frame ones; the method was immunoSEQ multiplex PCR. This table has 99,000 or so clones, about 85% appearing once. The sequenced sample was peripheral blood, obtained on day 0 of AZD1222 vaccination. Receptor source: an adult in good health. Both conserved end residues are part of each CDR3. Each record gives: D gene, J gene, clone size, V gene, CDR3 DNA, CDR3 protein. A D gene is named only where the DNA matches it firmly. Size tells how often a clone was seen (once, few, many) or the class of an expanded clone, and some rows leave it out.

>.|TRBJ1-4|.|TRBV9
TGTGCCAGCAGCGGACCAAAGTCGGGGAATGAAAAACTGTTTTTT
CASSGPKSGNEKLFF
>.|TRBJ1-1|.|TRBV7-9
TGTGCCAGCAGCCCGGGACCCCAAAGAGGAGCTTTCTTT
CASSPGPQRGAFF
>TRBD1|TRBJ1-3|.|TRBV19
TGTGCCAGTAGTCCCTCAGGGGGCTTGACTGGAAACACCATATATTTT
CASSPSGGLTGNTIYF
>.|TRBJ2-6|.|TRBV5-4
TGTGCCAGCAGCCCAGAAGGTGGGGCCAACGTCCTGACTTTC
CASSPEGGANVLTF
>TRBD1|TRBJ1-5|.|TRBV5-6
TGTGCCAGCAGCGCGTGGACAGGGAGAGGGCAGCCCCAGCATTTT
CASSAWTGRGQPQHF
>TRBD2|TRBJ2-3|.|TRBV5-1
TGTGCCAGCAGCTTGCCCCAAGGAGCGGGAGCCACAGATACGCAGTATTTT
CASSLPQGAGATDTQYF
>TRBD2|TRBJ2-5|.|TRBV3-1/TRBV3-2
TGTGCCAGCAGCCAAGGGGAGGGGCGCTTGGAGACCCAGTACTTC
CASSQGEGRLETQYF
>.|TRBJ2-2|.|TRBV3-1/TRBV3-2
TGTGCCAGCAGCCAAGTGAGTTCTTCGTCTAGCCGGTTTCCCGGGGAGCTGTTTTTT
CASSQVSSSSSRFPGELFF
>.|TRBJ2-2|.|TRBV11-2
TGTGCCAGCAGCTTAGGGGTGATGAACACCGGGGAGCTGTTTTTT
CASSLGVMNTGELFF
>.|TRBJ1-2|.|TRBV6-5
TGTGCCAGCAGCCTTGCCGGAGGCTACACCTTC
CASSLAGGYTF
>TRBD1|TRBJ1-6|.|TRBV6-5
TGTGCCAGCAGCGGGACAGGCTCCTATAATTCACCCCTCCACTTT
CASSGTGSYNSPLHF
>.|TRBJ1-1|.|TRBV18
TGTGCCAGCGCTAACGACGAGAACACTGAAGCTTTCTTT
CASANDENTEAFF
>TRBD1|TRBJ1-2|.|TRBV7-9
TGTGCCAGCAACCAAGGGGGCAGCGAAAAACCCAACTATGGCTACACCTTC
CASNQGGSEKPNYGYTF
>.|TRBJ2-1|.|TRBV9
TGTGCCAGCAGCGGCGGTGTGGCTAGCGACTACAATGAGCAGTTCTTC
CASSGGVASDYNEQFF
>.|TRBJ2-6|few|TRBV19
TGTGCCAGTAGTAAAGGAACACCCTCTGGGGCCAACGTCCTGACTTTC
CASSKGTPSGANVLTF
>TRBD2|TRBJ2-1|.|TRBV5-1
TGCGCCAGCAGCTTGCCCCTAGCGGGGGGATCCTCCTACAATGAGCAGTTCTTC
CASSLPLAGGSSYNEQFF
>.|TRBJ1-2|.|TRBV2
TGTGCCAGCAGTGATACAGGGAGGAGTGGCTACACCTTC
CASSDTGRSGYTF
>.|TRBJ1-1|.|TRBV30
TGTGCCTGGAGTGTAAGGTCTGAAGCTTTCTTT
CAWSVRSEAFF
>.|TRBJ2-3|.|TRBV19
TGTGCCAGTAGCGAAGGGGGGGGACGCACAGATACGCAGTATTTT
CASSEGGGRTDTQYF
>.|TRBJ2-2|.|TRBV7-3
TGTGCCAGCACCCTCTATGGGACCGGGGCCACCGGGGAGCTGTTTTTT
CASTLYGTGATGELFF
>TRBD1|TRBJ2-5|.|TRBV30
TGTGCCTGGAGGGGATCCCTGGGACAGGGGGCGCGGGAGACCCAGTACTTC
CAWRGSLGQGARETQYF
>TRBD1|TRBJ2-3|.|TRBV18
TGTGCCAGCTCACCACTGCTGAGGGGACAGGGGGCGACAGATACGCAGTATTTT
CASSPLLRGQGATDTQYF
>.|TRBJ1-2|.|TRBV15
TGTGCCACCAGCAGAGGGGGGCAGGCTGGGGGCTATGGCTACACCTTC
CATSRGGQAGGYGYTF
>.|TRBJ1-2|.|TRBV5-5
TGTGCCAGCAGCTTTGAGGGCTGGCCCGGGGGCACCTTC
CASSFEGWPGGTF
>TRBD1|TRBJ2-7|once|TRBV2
TGTGCCAGCAGTCCTAGACGACAGGGCTACGAGCAGTACTTC
CASSPRRQGYEQYF
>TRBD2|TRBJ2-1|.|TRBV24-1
TGTGCCACCAGTGAGAGGCTAGCGGGTATTAGCTCCTACAATGAGCAGTTCTTC
CATSERLAGISSYNEQFF
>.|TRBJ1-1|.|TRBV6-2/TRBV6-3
TGTGCCAGCAGTTACGGGGGCAGGGTACCTCCTGAAGCTTTCTTT
CASSYGGRVPPEAFF
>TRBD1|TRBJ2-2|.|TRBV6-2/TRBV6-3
TGTGCCAGCAGCCCATGGACAGGATGGAGGACCGGGGAGCTGTTTTTT
CASSPWTGWRTGELFF
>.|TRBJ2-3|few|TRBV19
TGTGCCAGTAGTATAGGGTTTAAGGCTGCACGTCGGACCCGGCCAGATACGCAGTATTTT
CASSIGFKAARRTRPDTQYF
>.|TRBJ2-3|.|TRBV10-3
TGTGCCATCAGTGAGTCTGTCCAAGCTAGCACAGATACGCAGTATTTT
CAISESVQASTDTQYF
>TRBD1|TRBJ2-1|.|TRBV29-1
TGCAGCGTTCAAGGGGGCCTTTACAATGAGCAGTTCTTC
CSVQGGLYNEQFF
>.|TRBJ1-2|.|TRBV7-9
TGTGCCAGCAGCTTAGGCACAGACAGTTCAAAATACTATGGCTACACCTTC
CASSLGTDSSKYYGYTF
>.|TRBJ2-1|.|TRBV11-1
TGTGCCAGCAGCCCGGGCGGGTGGGGACTTGGGGATGAGCAGTTCTTC
CASSPGGWGLGDEQFF
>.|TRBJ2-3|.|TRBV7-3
TGTGCCAGCAGCTTAGCCTACGGCCGGGAAGCGGAGAGAGATACGCAGTATTTT
CASSLAYGREAERDTQYF
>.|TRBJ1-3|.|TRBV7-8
TGTGCCAGCAGCCCACGACAATGGGGGGGCTCTGGAAACACCATATATTTT
CASSPRQWGGSGNTIYF
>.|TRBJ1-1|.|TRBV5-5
TGTGCCAGCAGCTTGGAAGGGCGGGCCGGGAAATTAACTGAAGCTTTCTTT
CASSLEGRAGKLTEAFF
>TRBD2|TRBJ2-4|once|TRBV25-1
TGTGCCAGCAGTGAACCTAGCGGGTCTCCCCGGGGTAACATTCAGTACTTC
CASSEPSGSPRGNIQYF
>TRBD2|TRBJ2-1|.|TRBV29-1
TGCAGCGTTGGTTTTGGCGGGGGTGGTGAGCAGTTCTTC
CSVGFGGGGEQFF
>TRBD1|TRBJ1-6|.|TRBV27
TGTGCCAGCAGCTTCGGGACAGGGGTTGGGGCCCTCCACTTT
CASSFGTGVGALHF
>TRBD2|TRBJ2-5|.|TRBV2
TGTGCCAGCAGCGGCGGACTAGCGGTTGTGGAGACCCAGTACTTC
CASSGGLAVVETQYF
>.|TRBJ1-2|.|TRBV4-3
TGCGCCAGCAGCCAAGAGGCGGGGATTCGGGGTGGCTACACCTTC
CASSQEAGIRGGYTF